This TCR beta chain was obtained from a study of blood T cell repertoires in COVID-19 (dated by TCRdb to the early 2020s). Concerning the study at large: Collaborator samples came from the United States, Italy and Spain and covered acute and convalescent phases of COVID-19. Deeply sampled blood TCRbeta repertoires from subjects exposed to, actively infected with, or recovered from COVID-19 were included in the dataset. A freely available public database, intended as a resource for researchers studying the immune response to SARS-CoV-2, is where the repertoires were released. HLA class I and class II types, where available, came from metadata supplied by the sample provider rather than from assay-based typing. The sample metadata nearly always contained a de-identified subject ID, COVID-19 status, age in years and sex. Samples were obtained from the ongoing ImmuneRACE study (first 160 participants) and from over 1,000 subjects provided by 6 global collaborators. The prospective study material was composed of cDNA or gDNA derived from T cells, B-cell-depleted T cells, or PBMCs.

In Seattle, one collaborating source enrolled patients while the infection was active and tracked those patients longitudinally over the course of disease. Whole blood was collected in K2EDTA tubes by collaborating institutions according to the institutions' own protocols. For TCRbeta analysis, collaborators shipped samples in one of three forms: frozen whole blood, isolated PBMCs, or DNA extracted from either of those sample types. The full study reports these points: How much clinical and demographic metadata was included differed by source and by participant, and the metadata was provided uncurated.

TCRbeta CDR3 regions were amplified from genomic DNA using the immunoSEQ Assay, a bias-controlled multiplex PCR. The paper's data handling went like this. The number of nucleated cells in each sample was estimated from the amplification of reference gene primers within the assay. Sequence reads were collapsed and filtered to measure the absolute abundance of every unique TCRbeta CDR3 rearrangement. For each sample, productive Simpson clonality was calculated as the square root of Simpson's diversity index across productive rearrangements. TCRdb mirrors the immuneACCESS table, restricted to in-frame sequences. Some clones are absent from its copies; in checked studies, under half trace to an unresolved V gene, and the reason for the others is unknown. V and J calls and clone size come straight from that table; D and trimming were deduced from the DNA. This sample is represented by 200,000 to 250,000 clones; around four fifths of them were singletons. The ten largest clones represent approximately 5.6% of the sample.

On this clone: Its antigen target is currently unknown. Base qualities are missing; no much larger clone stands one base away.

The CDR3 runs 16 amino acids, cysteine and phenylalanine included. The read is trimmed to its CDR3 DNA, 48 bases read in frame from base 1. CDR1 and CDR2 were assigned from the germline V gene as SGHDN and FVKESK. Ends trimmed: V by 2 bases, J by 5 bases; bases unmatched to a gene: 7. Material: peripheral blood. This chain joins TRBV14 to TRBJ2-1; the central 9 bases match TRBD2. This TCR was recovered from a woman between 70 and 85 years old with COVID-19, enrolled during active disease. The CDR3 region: CASSQWPAGGDNEQFF. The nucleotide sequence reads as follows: TGTGCCAGCAGCCAATGGCCAGCGGGAGGAGACAATGAGCAGTTCTTC.